This TCR beta chain was sequenced during a study of T cells in localized non-small cell lung cancer. CDR3 length: 17 residues. V lost 3 bases to trimming and J lost 4 bases; unmatched junction nucleotides: 12. The germline V gene has CDR1 GTSNPN and CDR2 SVGIG (reference sequence). Assay: immunoSEQ multiplex PCR; the TCRdb copy retains only in-frame clones and omits some. This sample yields 35,000 to 40,000 clones, of which approximately 84% are seen a single time; 5.5% to 7% belongs to the top ten. This receptor was obtained from a man between 40 and 75 years old with stage I lung adenocarcinoma. The specimen comprised peripheral blood, sampled before any cancer treatment. This chain joins TRBV30 and TRBJ2-5; 12 nucleotides match TRBD2. The CDR3 nucleotides are TGTGCCTGGAGACCTCCGGGACTAGCGGGTTTAGGAGAGACCCAGTACTTC. This gives the protein CAWRPPGLAGLGETQYF. Looking up the rest from reference TRBV30 and TRBJ2-5 gives the full variable domain: SQTIHQWPATLVQPVGSPLSLECTVEGTSNPNLYWYRQAAGRGLQLLFYSVGIGQISSEVPQNLSASRPQDRQFILSSKKLLLSDSGFYLCAWRPPGLAGLGETQYFGPGTRLLVL.